These T cell receptor beta chains were read from a single sample in a study of tumor-infiltrating lymphocytes in primary liver carcinoma. TCRdb processed the multiplex PCR reads anew with MiXCR; each CDR3 protein has one entry. In the table there are about 78,000 distinct CDR3 sequences, almost 70% of which are singletons. Sequencing input: liver tumor tissue from sampling region 4. The receptor source for this set is a man aged 40-55 years with primary liver carcinoma and hepatitis B virus infection. Both conserved end residues are part of each CDR3. D genes are given only for firm matches. Clone size is not always given. Where it is, it says once, few, many or a class for expanded clones.

clone size	D gene	V gene	J gene	CDR3 protein	CDR3 DNA
-	TRBD2	TRBV12-3/TRBV12-4	TRBJ2-3	CASSQDGNSSGRSPDTQYF	TGTGCCAGCAGCCAGGACGGAAACTCCAGCGGGAGGTCCCCAGATACGCAGTATTTT
-	TRBD2	TRBV11-1	TRBJ2-3	CAISKVLAVSTDTQYF	TGTGCCATCAGCAAGGTACTAGCGGTTAGTACAGATACGCAGTATTTT
-	-	TRBV6-1	TRBJ2-7	CASRETVYELYF	TGTGCCAGCAGGGAGACCGTCTACGAGTTGTACTTC
once	-	TRBV2	TRBJ1-6	CASEETPNSLLHF	TGTGCCAGCGAGGAAACCCCCAATTCACTCCTTCACTTT
medium-sized	-	TRBV7-8	TRBJ1-1	CASSQGGGRGTEAFF	TGTGCCAGCAGTCAAGGGGGGGGAAGGGGCACTGAAGCTTTCTTT
-	TRBD1	TRBV19	TRBJ2-3	CASTPFWTGGSDTQYF	TGTGCCAGTACTCCCTTTTGGACAGGGGGCTCAGATACGCAGTATTTT
few	-	TRBV24-1	TRBJ2-5	CATSDPGLGETQYF	TGTGCCACCAGTGATCCCGGACTGGGAGAGACCCAGTACTTC
medium-sized	-	TRBV11-2	TRBJ2-3	CASSAWADTQYF	TGTGCCAGCAGCGCTTGGGCAGATACGCAGTATTTT
-	TRBD2	TRBV6-6	TRBJ2-1	CASRGTSGDNEQFF	TGTGCCTCCCGAGGGACTAGCGGGGACAATGAGCAGTTCTTC
-	-	TRBV29-1	TRBJ1-1	CSVAAGAQMNTGAFF	TGCAGCGTCGCAGCGGGGGCCCAAATGAACACTGGAGCTTTCTTT
-	TRBD2	TRBV6-1	TRBJ2-5	CASSDPWTSGSGEIQYF	TGTGCCAGCAGTGACCCTTGGACTAGCGGTTCTGGGGAGATCCAGTACTTC
once	-	TRBV29-1	TRBJ2-3	CSVVGAWTDTQYF	TGCAGTGTTGTGGGAGCGTGGACAGATACGCAGTATTTT
few	TRBD2	TRBV2	TRBJ2-5	CASSPLAQETQYF	TGTGCCAGCAGCCCACTAGCGCAAGAGACCCAGTACTTC
-	-	TRBV6-5	TRBJ1-2	CASSYSLLSNYGYTF	TGCGCCAGCAGTTATTCACTACTTTCCAACTATGGCTACACCTTC
-	-	TRBV6-6	TRBJ1-1	CASSYMGGEAFF	TGTGCCAGCAGTTACATGGGTGGCGAAGCTTTCTTT
-	TRBD2	TRBV11-2	TRBJ2-7	CAGSLVLAGEQYF	TGTGCCGGCAGCTTAGTCCTAGCGGGTGAGCAATACTTC
-	TRBD2	TRBV4-1	TRBJ2-5	CASNLTGTSGGPEETQYF	TGTGCCAGCAACCTTACCGGGACTAGCGGGGGTCCCGAGGAGACCCAGTACTTC
-	-	TRBV4-1	TRBJ2-1	CASSQDRTGTKNEQFF	TGCGCCAGCAGCCAAGACCGGACAGGGACTAAGAATGAGCAGTTCTTC
-	-	TRBV10-3	TRBJ1-1	CVISVQRVGAEAFF	TGTGTCATCAGTGTTCAAAGGGTCGGGGCAGAAGCTTTCTTT
once	-	TRBV6-2/TRBV6-3	TRBJ2-1	CASGTGTSNNEQFF	TGTGCCAGCGGTACCGGGACCTCCAACAATGAGCAGTTCTTC
-	-	TRBV11-2	TRBJ2-6	CASRLLRGRGANVLTF	TGTGCCAGCAGATTATTGCGGGGAAGAGGCGCCAACGTCCTGACTTTC
-	-	TRBV21-1	TRBJ2-6	CASSNRAGANVLTF	TGTGCCAGCAGTAACAGGGCTGGGGCCAACGTCCTGACTTTC
-	-	TRBV4-1	TRBJ2-1	CASSQVGGREQSF	TGCGCCAGCAGTCAAGTGGGCGGAAGGGAGCAGTCCTTC
-	-	TRBV6-2/TRBV6-3	TRBJ1-2	CATQLSQTRGNYGYTF	TGTGCCACCCAGCTCTCACAGACACGGGGAAACTATGGATACACCTTC
-	TRBD1	TRBV6-5	TRBJ2-6	CAGSLWTGMEAGANVLTF	TGTGCTGGCAGTCTTTGGACAGGGATGGAAGCTGGGGCCAACGTCCTGACTTTC
-	-	TRBV6-5	TRBJ2-7	CASSYGDPRSYVQYF	TGTGCCAGCAGTTACGGGGACCCCAGATCCTACGTGCAGTACTTC
-	-	TRBV5-6	TRBJ2-1	CASSLLSDATPYEQFF	TGTGCTAGCAGCTTGCTATCGGATGCGACCCCCTACGAGCAGTTCTTC
-	-	TRBV7-2	TRBJ1-6	CASGRFSYNSPLHF	TGTGCCAGCGGCAGGTTCTCCTATAATTCACCCCTCCACTTT
-	TRBD1	TRBV19	TRBJ2-7	CASSGDRVPYEQYF	TGTGCCAGTAGTGGGGACAGGGTACCCTACGAGCAGTACTTC
many	TRBD1	TRBV6-1	TRBJ1-3	CASTPSGTGTGNTIYF	TGTGCCAGCACCCCCTCCGGGACAGGGACTGGAAACACCATATATTTT
many	TRBD1	TRBV6-6	TRBJ2-7	CASSLHGTGQYEQYF	TGTGCCAGCAGTTTACACGGGACAGGGCAATACGAGCAGTACTTC
-	-	TRBV2	TRBJ2-3	CASSVRGRAGDTQYF	TGTGCCAGCAGTGTAAGGGGCCGAGCGGGAGATACGCAGTATTTT
-	-	TRBV11-2	TRBJ1-6	CASNLEESYSPLHF	TGTGCCAGCAACTTAGAAGAGAGTTATTCACCCCTCCACTTC